The following is a TCR beta chain sequence with its context. Its antigen is as yet unknown. This CDR3 is 16 amino acids long. Germline loops: CDR1 LNHDA, CDR2 SQIVND (reference sequence). V was clipped by 6 bases and J by 0 bases, with 17 bases between them. It was with 60 Vbeta and 13 Jbeta primers that the PCR ran. This table comes from immunoSEQ multiplex PCR, and its TCRdb copy is limited to in-frame clones, with some not included. The sample totals 60,000 to 80,000 clones. The sample belongs to a study of cytomegalovirus exposure and HLA in healthy donors. The overall study: For the approximately 400 genotyped donors, 75% to 90% fell within the Caucasian-associated ancestry cluster. Study-wide results and limits: Analyzed later, association rates of TCRs varied across HLA loci, with DRB1 most and HLA-C fewest. Of the V segments, some could not be distinguished, including TRBV6-2 and TRBV6-3, and were excluded.

This sequence joins TRBV19 and TRBJ1-2; possibly TRBD1 for D (6 bases). This TCR derives from a man between 40 and 49 years old in good health and CMV-seronegative. Material for sequencing was PBMCs. The CDR3 DNA follows: TGTGCCAGTAGAGAAGATGGGACAACGGCTAACTATGGCTACACCTTC. Protein product: CASREDGTTANYGYTF. The full variable domain, rest sourced from reference TRBV19 and TRBJ1-2, is DGGITQSPKYLFRKEGQNVTLSCEQNLNHDAMYWYRQDPGQGLRLIYYSQIVNDFQKGDIAEGYSVSREKKESFPLTVTSAQKNPTAFYLCASREDGTTANYGYTFGSGTRLTVV.